This TCR beta chain is drawn from a study of T cell responses to AZD1222 COVID-19 vaccine. Assay: immunoSEQ multiplex PCR; the TCRdb copy retains only in-frame clones and omits some. The sample contains some 180,000 clones, under 95% of which appear only once. V dropped 7 bases and J dropped 8 bases, with 11 bases sitting between them. Germline V gives CDR1 LNHDA, CDR2 SQIVND (reference sequence). There are 11 residues in the CDR3. Study-wide results and caveats: Across spike, vaccine-associated CD4 TCRs were found, dominant at 160-218 and 743-854. With two AZD1222 doses given, Spike-specific TCR breadth and depth both rose.

In the case of this clone: The antigen is unknown.

Source: peripheral blood, taken 28 days after the second AZD1222 dose. This clonotype originated in an adult who received the AZD1222 COVID-19 vaccine. The chain joins TRBV19 to TRBJ1-2; D gene unclear. The CDR3 here is CASNSGLGYTF. The DNA for the CDR3 is TGTGCCAGTAACTCAGGTTTAGGCTACACCTTC.